Below, 15 T cell receptor beta chains from the same sample are listed, as sequenced in a study of technical replicates of blood from a handful of donors. Clones were sequenced by immunoSEQ multiplex PCR, and TCRdb holds only the in-frame ones, with some missing. The data contain 79,000 or so clones, approximately 96% of them singletons. The sequencing input was T cells isolated from PBMCs. All receptors derive from a human donor in good health.

V is TRBV23-1 and J is TRBJ2-1; D is perhaps TRBD2 (6 bases). TRBV23-1 is given ORF status, its function remaining uncertain. The CDR3 loop spans 15 amino acids. V was shortened by 0 bases and J by 5 bases, with 11 bases between the two germline ends. CDR3 DNA: TGCGCCAGCAGTCAATCGCGGGGAAGACACAATGAGCAGTTCTTC. Amino acids: CASSQSRGRHNEQFF.

The chain couples TRBV4-3 to TRBJ1-1, with D perhaps TRBD1 (5 bases). The length of the CDR3 is 14 residues. In germline, CDR1 is LGHNA, CDR2 YSLEER. Trimming shortened V by 7 bases and J by 3 bases, and 15 bases separated the two germline ends. Here the CDR3 DNA reads TGCGCCAGCACCCTCAGGGTATTCGACACTGAAGCTTTCTTT. Translated: CASTLRVFDTEAFF.

The genes are TRBV9 and TRBJ1-2, with TRBD1 matching over 12 bases. The CDR3 has 15 amino acids. Germline CDR1 and CDR2: SGDLS and YYNGEE. The trim removed 4 bases at V and 6 bases at J, leaving 7 bases unmatched. CDR3 sequence (DNA): TGTGCCAGCAGCATCCGGGACAGGGGGCAAAATGGCTACACCTTC. This translates into CASSIRDRGQNGYTF.

The chain carries TRBV9 and TRBJ2-7; D gene uncertain. The CDR3 is 16 amino acids. V gave up 0 bases and J gave up 6 bases, with 19 bases separating them. Germline values: CDR1 SGDLS, CDR2 YYNGEE. DNA for the CDR3: TGTGCCAGCAGCGTAGGCGTGGCCTCTAGAAGGAGCGAGCAGTACTTC. This translates into CASSVGVASRRSEQYF.

The V gene is TRBV7-2, the J gene TRBJ2-2; 7 bases match TRBD2. Germline V gene lookup returns CDR1 SGHTA and CDR2 FQGNSA. Losses at the gene ends were 1 base for V and 6 bases for J; bases not matched to a gene: 5. This CDR3 is 15 amino acids long. The DNA for the CDR3 is TGTGCCAGCAGCTTAGGGGAGGGTTGGGCCGGGGAGCTGTTTTTT. Amino acid sequence: CASSLGEGWAGELFF.

V is TRBV5-6 and J is TRBJ2-2; D remains unclear. From germline, CDR1 is SGHDT and CDR2 YYEEEE. V shed 1 base and J shed 0 bases, with 7 bases lying between them. The CDR3 has 15 residues. CDR3 nucleotides: TGTGCCAGCAGCTTGCTTAGTGCGAACACCGGGGAGCTGTTTTTT. Translation: CASSLLSANTGELFF.

This chain joins TRBV6-5 and TRBJ2-2; D not resolved. The CDR3 extends over 14 amino acids. Germline CDR1 is MNHEY and CDR2 is SVGAGI. The ends were cut back, 2 bases at V and 4 bases at J, with 8 bases in the middle. CDR3 sequence: CASSYLLGTGELFF. The CDR3 nucleotides are TGTGCCAGCAGTTACCTCCTAGGCACCGGGGAGCTGTTTTTT.

The V call is TRBV29-1, the J call TRBJ2-3; 8 bases are a match to TRBD2. The V gene end was trimmed by 5 bases and the J gene end by 2 bases; junction bases not matched to a gene: 6. The CDR3 loop spans 14 amino acids. CDR1 and CDR2 (germline): SQVTM, ANQGSEA. The CDR3, as DNA: TGCAGCGTTACCTTAGCGGGACTCACAGATACGCAGTATTTT. Protein product: CSVTLAGLTDTQYF.

This clone was detected once. V usage is TRBV9 and J usage is TRBJ2-3, with D unclear. Germline V CDR1 and CDR2: SGDLS, YYNGEE. V was cut by 4 bases and J by 2 bases, with 5 bases left in between. The CDR3 runs to 12 residues. This CDR3 reads CASSPITDTQYF. The DNA of the CDR3 is TGTGCCAGCAGCCCAATCACAGATACGCAGTATTTT. The full variable domain, in which reference TRBV9 and TRBJ2-3 provide the parts outside the CDR3, is DSGVTQTPKHLITATGQRVTLRCSPRSGDLSVYWYQQSLDQGLQFLIQYYNGEERAKGNILERFSAQQFPDLHSELNLSSLELGDSALYFCASSPITDTQYFGPGTRLTVL.

V gene TRBV7-3 combines with J gene TRBJ2-1; 8 nucleotides align to TRBD2. V lost 1 base and J lost 7; bases outside the gene matches: 3. From germline, CDR1 is SGHTA and CDR2 FQGTGA. The CDR3 spans 14 residues. The CDR3 reads CASSLIAGKNEQFF. The CDR3 DNA is TGTGCCAGCAGCTTAATAGCGGGAAAAAATGAGCAGTTCTTC.

The chain links TRBV7-6 to TRBJ2-3; D call uncertain. The CDR3 sequence is 13 residues long. The V gene's germline CDR1 is SGHVS and CDR2 FNYEAQ. Between the trimmed V and J ends, which lost 5 bases and 1 base, there was a span of 7 bases. The CDR3 spells CASSTRGTDTQYF. CDR3 in DNA: TGTGCCAGCAGCACTCGGGGCACAGATACGCAGTATTTT.

The V call is TRBV14, the J call TRBJ1-1, with D perhaps TRBD1 (6 bases). Germline V lookup: CDR1 SGHDN, CDR2 FVKESK. The CDR3 totals 12 residues. Deletions cut 4 bases from V and 8 bases from J, with 11 bases between. The CDR3 nucleotides read TGTGCCAGCAGCCTTGCCGGGACAGAAGCTTTCTTT. Translating it yields CASSLAGTEAFF.

The rearrangement links TRBV28 to TRBJ2-7; D possibly corresponds to TRBD1 (5 bases). The CDR3 is 15 residues long. CDR1 MDHEN and CDR2 SYDVKM come from the germline V gene. V was cut by 6 bases and J by 4 bases, with 19 bases left in between. CDR3 amino acids: CASRPSRVPGYEQYF. In DNA form, the CDR3 reads TGTGCCAGCAGACCAAGCAGGGTCCCTGGTTACGAGCAGTACTTC.

This clone came up once. The chain has TRBV7-3 and TRBJ2-3; tentatively, D is TRBD2 (5 bases). Germline V gene data show CDR1 as SGHTA and CDR2 as FQGTGA. V was shortened by 3 bases and J by 5 bases, with 15 bases between the two germline ends. The CDR3 has 15 residues. CDR3 loop: CASSFSGEGGDTQYF. The CDR3 DNA follows: TGTGCCAGCAGCTTCTCCGGGGAAGGCGGAGATACGCAGTATTTT. The full variable domain, with the rest looked up from reference TRBV7-3 and TRBJ2-3, is GAGVSQTPSNKVTEKGKYVELRCDPISGHTALYWYRQSLGQGPEFLIYFQGTGAADDSGLPNDRFFAVRPEGSVSTLKIQRTERGDSAVYLCASSFSGEGGDTQYFGPGTRLTVL.

The gene calls are TRBV5-1 and TRBJ1-2; the match to TRBD1 covers 8 bases. The CDR3 is 14 amino acids. Trimming removed 0 bases from V and 4 bases from J; junction bases left unmatched: 2. Germline CDR1 SGHRS, CDR2 YFSETQ. The CDR3 coding sequence is TGCGCCAGCAGCTTGGACGGACAGGGCTATGGCTACACCTTC. Protein: CASSLDGQGYGYTF.